The clone carrying this T cell receptor beta chain was observed a handful of times. This sample is part of a study of T-cell reconstitution after alpha-beta-depleted transplantation in children. As it was prepared, the TCRbeta library received unique molecular identifiers. From the PCR reads, TCRdb called clonotypes with MiXCR, one entry per CDR3 protein. The repertoire holds around 400,000 distinct CDR3 sequences, with approximately 11% as singletons. Sequences were derived from PBMCs from the stem cell graft donor, sampled from the stem cell graft. This TCR was recovered from a human donor who donated a stem cell graft to a child with acute myeloid leukemia.

CDR3 amino acids: CSVDSLAVGGRDTQYF. The CDR3 bases are TGCAGCGTTGATTCCCTAGCAGTGGGGGGGCGAGATACGCAGTATTTT. V usage is TRBV29-1 and J usage is TRBJ2-3, with TRBD2 as a possible D gene (7 bases). The CDR3 is 16 amino acids. Per the germline V gene, CDR1 is SQVTM and CDR2 is ANQGSEA. Deletions cut 3 bases from V and 5 bases from J, with 21 bases between.